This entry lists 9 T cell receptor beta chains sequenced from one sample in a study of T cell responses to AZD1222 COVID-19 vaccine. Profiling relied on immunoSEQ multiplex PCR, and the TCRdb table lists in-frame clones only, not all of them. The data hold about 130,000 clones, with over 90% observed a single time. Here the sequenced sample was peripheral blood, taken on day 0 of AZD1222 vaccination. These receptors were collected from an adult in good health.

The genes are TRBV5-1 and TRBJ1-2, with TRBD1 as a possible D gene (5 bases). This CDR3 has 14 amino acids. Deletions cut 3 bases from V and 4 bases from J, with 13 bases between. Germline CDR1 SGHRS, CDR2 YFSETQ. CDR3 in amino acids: CASSSQTATYGYTF. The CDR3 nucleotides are TGCGCCAGCAGCTCCCAGACAGCCACCTATGGCTACACCTTC.

In DNA form, the CDR3 reads TGTGCCAGCAGTCCGAGGACAGGGCGTAATTCACCCCTCCACTTT. Translating it yields CASSPRTGRNSPLHF. V gene TRBV6-5 combines with J gene TRBJ1-6; 8 bases are shared with TRBD1. CDR1 is MNHEY, CDR2 SVGAGI, per germline. The CDR3 covers 15 residues. The V segment lost 5 bases and the J segment 6 bases; nucleotides outside the gene matches: 6.

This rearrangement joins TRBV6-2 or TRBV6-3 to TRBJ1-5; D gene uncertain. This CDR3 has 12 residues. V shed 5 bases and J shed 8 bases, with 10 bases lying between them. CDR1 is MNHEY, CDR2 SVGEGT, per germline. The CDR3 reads CASSDPREPQHF. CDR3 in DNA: TGTGCCAGCAGTGACCCTAGAGAGCCCCAGCATTTT.

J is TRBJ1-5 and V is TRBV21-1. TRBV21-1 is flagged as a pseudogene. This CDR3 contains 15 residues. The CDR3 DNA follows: TGTGCCAGCCTACCACGAGGCGGCCCTAATCAGCCCCAGCATTTT. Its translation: CASLPRGGPNQPQHF.

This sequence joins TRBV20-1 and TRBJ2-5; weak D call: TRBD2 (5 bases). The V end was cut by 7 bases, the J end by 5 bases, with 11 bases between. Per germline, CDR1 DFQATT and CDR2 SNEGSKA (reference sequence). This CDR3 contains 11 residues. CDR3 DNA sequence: TGCAGTGTGGAACCGGGGGAGACCCAGTACTTC. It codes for CSVEPGETQYF.

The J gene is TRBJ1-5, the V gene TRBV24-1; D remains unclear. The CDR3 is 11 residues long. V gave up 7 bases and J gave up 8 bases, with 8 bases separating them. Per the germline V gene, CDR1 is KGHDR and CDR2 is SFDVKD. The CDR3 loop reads CATSLTEPQHF. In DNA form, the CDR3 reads TGTGCCACCAGCCTCACGGAGCCCCAGCATTTT.

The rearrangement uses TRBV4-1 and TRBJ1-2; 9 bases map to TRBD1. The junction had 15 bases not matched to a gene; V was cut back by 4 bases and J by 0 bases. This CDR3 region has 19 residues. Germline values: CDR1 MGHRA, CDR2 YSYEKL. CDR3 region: CASSLASRDRAEANYGYTF. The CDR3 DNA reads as TGCGCCAGCAGCCTCGCGAGCCGGGACAGGGCCGAAGCTAACTATGGCTACACCTTC.

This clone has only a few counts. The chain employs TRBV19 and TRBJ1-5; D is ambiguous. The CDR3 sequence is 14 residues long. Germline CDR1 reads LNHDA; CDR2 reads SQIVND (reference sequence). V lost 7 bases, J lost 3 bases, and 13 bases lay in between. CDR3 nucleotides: TGTGCCAGTACCTATGTACAGAACAATCAGCCCCAGCATTTT. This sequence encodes CASTYVQNNQPQHF.

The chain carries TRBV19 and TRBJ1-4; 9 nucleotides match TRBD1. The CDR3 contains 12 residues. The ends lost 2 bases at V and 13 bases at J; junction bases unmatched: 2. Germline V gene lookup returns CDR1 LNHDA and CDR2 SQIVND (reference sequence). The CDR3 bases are TGTGCCAGTAGTATACGGACAGGGGCACTGTTTTTT. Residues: CASSIRTGALFF.